The clone carrying this T cell receptor (beta chain) was counted a few times. Seattle cases were enrolled at active infection and followed longitudinally. These data come from a study of blood T cell repertoires in COVID-19. Study-level background: The samples span acute and convalescent COVID-19 from the United States, Italy and Spain.

Authors' methods: Nucleated cell number was recorded as an estimate derived from reference gene primer amplification. Profiling relied on immunoSEQ multiplex PCR, and the TCRdb table lists in-frame clones only, not all of them. V and J calls plus clone size are reproduced from that table; the DNA served to infer D and trimming. The table has hundreds of thousands of clones, around 87% seen once. Trimming at V came to 5 bases and at J to 3 bases, leaving 6 bases not matched to a gene. The CDR3 consists of 15 residues. Germline-derived CDR1 and CDR2 are SGHTA and FQGNSA. The receptor was isolated from a woman aged 60-70 years with COVID-19, enrolled during active disease. Material: peripheral blood. The chain links TRBV7-2 to TRBJ2-4; 8 bases fit TRBD2. The CDR3 loop reads CASSPTSVVKNIQYF. CDR3 DNA: TGTGCCAGCAGCCCGACTAGCGTGGTCAAAAACATTCAGTACTTC. Supplemented by reference TRBV7-2 and TRBJ2-4, the full variable domain reads GAGVSQSPSNKVTEKGKDVELRCDPISGHTALYWYRQSLGQGLEFLIYFQGNSAPDKSGLPSDRFSAERTGGSVSTLTIQRTQQEDSAVYLCASSPTSVVKNIQYFGAGTRLSVL.